This TCR beta chain was sequenced for a study of blood T cell repertoires in COVID-19. Study summary: Acute-phase and convalescent COVID-19 samples originated in the United States, Italy and Spain. The analysed material was cDNA or gDNA that came from T cells, B-cell-depleted T cells, or PBMCs.

Per germline, CDR1 MNHEY and CDR2 SVGAGI. CDR3 size: 13 residues. Trimming cost V 6 bases and J 3 bases, with 11 bases left between them. This clone was found once. Per the original data handling: The assay estimated nucleated cells by amplifying reference gene primers. Sequenced by immunoSEQ multiplex PCR; TCRdb stores in-frame clones only, minus some. The V and J calls and the clone size are those of that table, but D and trimming were determined from the DNA. The table records about 250,000 clones, approximately 86% of them present only once. The chain employs TRBV6-5 and TRBJ1-2, with unresolved D. The sequenced sample consisted of peripheral blood. The source of this sequence is a woman aged 55-70 years with active or convalescent COVID-19. In nucleotides, the CDR3 is TGTGCCAGCAGCCCCGTCGGAGACTATGGCTACACCTTC. Translation gives CASSPVGDYGYTF.